The 14 T cell receptor beta chains given below trace back to one sample, sequenced in a study of early T cells in non-severe SARS-CoV-2 infection. One entry per CDR3 protein results from TCRdb running MiXCR on the 5' RACE reads. The sample has 30,000 to 40,000 distinct CDR3 sequences, 6% to 8.5% seen once. Sequencing was performed on whole blood, taken at baseline. These receptors were collected from an adult who was a healthcare worker with PCR-confirmed SARS-CoV-2 infection or an uninfected control (not recorded which).

This clonotype was seen repeatedly, ten times or more. The rearrangement links TRBV21-1 to TRBJ2-5; the table gives TRBD1 as D, unverified against the DNA. TRBV21-1 is a pseudogene locus. There are 16 residues in the CDR3. The CDR3 loop is CANFIRDREYQETQYF. DNA of the CDR3: TGTGCCAACTTTATCCGGGACAGGGAGTACCAAGAGACCCAGTACTTC.

The V and J genes are TRBV15 and TRBJ2-7, with D unclear. V lost 0 bases and J 6 bases, leaving 12 bases between the germline ends. The germline CDR1 and CDR2 sequences are LNHNV and YYDKDF (reference sequence). CDR3 size: 14 residues. CDR3 loop: CATSREASAGEQYF. CDR3 DNA: TGTGCCACCAGCAGAGAGGCTAGTGCCGGCGAGCAGTACTTC.

This sequence joins TRBV12-3 or TRBV12-4 and TRBJ1-4; 7 bases map to TRBD1. The V gene end was trimmed by 4 bases and the J gene end by 7 bases; junction bases not matched to a gene: 6. The CDR3 contains 14 residues. The CDR3 spells CASSSGTVGEKLFF. CDR3 bases: TGTGCCAGCAGTTCCGGGACAGTCGGTGAAAAACTGTTTTTT.

The chain couples TRBV28 to TRBJ2-2; 10 bases line up with TRBD2. From germline, CDR1 is MDHEN and CDR2 SYDVKM. The ends lost 6 bases at V and 3 bases at J; junction bases unmatched: 7. This CDR3 contains 16 residues. In DNA, the CDR3 is TGTGCCAGCAGCATCGGGACTAGCGTCTACACCGGGGAGCTGTTTTTT. As protein: CASSIGTSVYTGELFF.

The chain has TRBV10-3 and TRBJ2-7, with 13 bases lining up with TRBD2. After removal of 11 bases from V and 6 bases from J, the junction contained 7 bases not matched to a gene. The germline V gene encodes CDR1 ENHRY and CDR2 SYGVKD. The CDR3 consists of 13 residues. CDR3 in DNA: TGTGCCGCCGGGACTAGCGGGATGGGCGAGCAGTACTTC. Translation gives CAAGTSGMGEQYF.

The chain carries TRBV28 and TRBJ1-6, with D perhaps TRBD1 (5 bases). Germline V CDR1 and CDR2: MDHEN, SYDVKM. The CDR3 runs 15 residues. V was clipped by 6 bases and J by 7 bases, with 16 bases between them. In nucleotides, the CDR3 is TGTGCCAGCAGGCCCGCCGGGACCCCGAATTCACCCCTCCACTTT. Its translation: CASRPAGTPNSPLHF. The full variable domain, rest sourced from reference TRBV28 and TRBJ1-6, is DVKVTQSSRYLVKRTGEKVFLECVQDMDHENMFWYRQDPGLGLRLIYFSYDVKMKEKGDIPEGYSVSREKKERFSLILESASTNQTSMYLCASRPAGTPNSPLHFGNGTRLTVT.

V is TRBV5-4 and J is TRBJ1-4; D remains unclear. Trimming shortened V by 2 bases and J by 1 base, and 9 bases separated the two germline ends. The CDR3 length is 15 residues. The germline V gene encodes CDR1 SGHNT and CDR2 YYREEE (reference sequence). For the CDR3, the DNA is TGTGCCAGCAGCTTTGGTCCAGAAACTAATGAAAAACTGTTTTTT. Protein sequence: CASSFGPETNEKLFF.

In nucleotides, the CDR3 is TGCGCCAGCAGCTTGGGGGACGTATCCTACAATGAGCAGTTCTTC. This gives the protein CASSLGDVSYNEQFF. The chain uses TRBV5-1 and TRBJ2-1; perhaps D is TRBD1 or TRBD2 (5 bases each). The CDR3 has 15 amino acids. Germline CDR1 is SGHRS and CDR2 is YFSETQ. V was trimmed by 0 bases and J by 1 base, leaving 8 bases between them.

In its sample, this clonotype was seen a few times. J is TRBJ1-1 and V is TRBV7-9, with TRBD1 as a possible D gene (5 bases). This CDR3 has 13 amino acids. Germline V gives CDR1 SEHNR, CDR2 FQNEAQ (reference sequence). The V end lost 0 bases, the J end lost 8 bases, and 10 bases lay between the germline ends. The DNA of the CDR3 is TGTGCCAGCAGCTTAGCGGGGGGAGGCGAAGCTTTCTTT. Encoded protein: CASSLAGGGEAFF.

This clonotype was found many times. This chain uses TRBV6-6 with TRBJ1-3; TRBD1 might be the D (5 bases). Germline V gives CDR1 MNHNY, CDR2 SVGAGI (reference sequence). The ends were cut back, 2 bases at V and 2 bases at J, with 13 bases in the middle. There are 16 residues in the CDR3. CDR3 nucleotide sequence: TGTGCCAGCAGTTACGAGAGCAGGGACGCTGGAAACACCATATATTTT. It translates to CASSYESRDAGNTIYF.

This clonotype was observed at least ten times. This rearrangement joins TRBV18 to TRBJ2-3, with D perhaps TRBD2 (5 bases). Germline V gives CDR1 KGHSH, CDR2 LQKENI. The CDR3 extends over 16 amino acids. V lost 6 bases to trimming and J lost 1 base, with 17 bases between them. This CDR3 reads CASSQRRGIRTDTQYF. DNA of the CDR3: TGTGCCAGCTCCCAAAGACGGGGAATACGCACAGATACGCAGTATTTT.

This clonotype came up many times. The rearrangement uses TRBV7-9 and TRBJ2-1, with a weak D call TRBD2 (5 bases). CDR1 and CDR2 from the germline V gene are SEHNR and FQNEAQ (reference sequence). The CDR3 is 15 residues long. V was pared by 1 base and J by 0 bases, with 7 bases between. The CDR3 DNA reads TGTGCCAGCAGCTTAGTGGGAGTCTCCTACAATGAGCAGTTCTTC. Its protein is CASSLVGVSYNEQFF.

This clonotype has at least ten counts. V usage is TRBV28 and J usage is TRBJ2-7; 8 nucleotides line up with TRBD2. The V gene's germline CDR1 is MDHEN and CDR2 SYDVKM. With 5 bases clipped from V and 4 bases from J, the junction kept 13 bases outside the gene matches. There are 16 residues in the CDR3. CDR3 sequence: CASSLSAGGAGYEQYF. The CDR3, as DNA: TGTGCCAGCAGTCTGTCTGCGGGGGGCGCTGGGTACGAGCAGTACTTC.

This clonotype was detected ten times or more. This chain connects TRBV7-8 to TRBJ2-7; D possibly corresponds to TRBD2 (5 bases). V was clipped by 4 bases and J by 5 bases, with 27 bases between them. CDR1 and CDR2 (germline): SGHVS, FQNEAQ. The CDR3 is 18 residues long. The DNA for the CDR3 is TGTGCCAGCAGCTCACACCCTCAACGGGCCCCCGGGAACCACGAGCAGTACTTC. It is translated as CASSSHPQRAPGNHEQYF.